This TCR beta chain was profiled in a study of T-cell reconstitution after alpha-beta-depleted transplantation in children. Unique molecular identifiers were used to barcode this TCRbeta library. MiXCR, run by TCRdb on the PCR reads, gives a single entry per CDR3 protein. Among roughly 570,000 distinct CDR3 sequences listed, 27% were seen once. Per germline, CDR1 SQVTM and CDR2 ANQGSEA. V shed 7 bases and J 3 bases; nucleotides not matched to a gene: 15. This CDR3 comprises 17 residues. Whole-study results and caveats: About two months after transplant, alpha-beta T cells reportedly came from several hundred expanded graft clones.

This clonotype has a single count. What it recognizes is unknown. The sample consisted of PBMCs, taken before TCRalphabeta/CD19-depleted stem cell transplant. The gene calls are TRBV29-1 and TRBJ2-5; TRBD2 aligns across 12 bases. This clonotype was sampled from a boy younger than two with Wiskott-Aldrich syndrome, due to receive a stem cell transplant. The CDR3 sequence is CSARRLAGELVEETQYF. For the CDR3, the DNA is TGCAGCGCCCGGAGACTAGCGGGAGAGCTTGTCGAAGAGACCCAGTACTTC. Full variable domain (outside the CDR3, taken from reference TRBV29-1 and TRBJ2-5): SAVISQKPSRDICQRGTSLTIQCQVDSQVTMMFWYRQQPGQSLTLIATANQGSEATYESGFVIDKFPISRPNLTFSTLTVSNMSPEDSSIYLCSARRLAGELVEETQYFGPGTRLLVL.